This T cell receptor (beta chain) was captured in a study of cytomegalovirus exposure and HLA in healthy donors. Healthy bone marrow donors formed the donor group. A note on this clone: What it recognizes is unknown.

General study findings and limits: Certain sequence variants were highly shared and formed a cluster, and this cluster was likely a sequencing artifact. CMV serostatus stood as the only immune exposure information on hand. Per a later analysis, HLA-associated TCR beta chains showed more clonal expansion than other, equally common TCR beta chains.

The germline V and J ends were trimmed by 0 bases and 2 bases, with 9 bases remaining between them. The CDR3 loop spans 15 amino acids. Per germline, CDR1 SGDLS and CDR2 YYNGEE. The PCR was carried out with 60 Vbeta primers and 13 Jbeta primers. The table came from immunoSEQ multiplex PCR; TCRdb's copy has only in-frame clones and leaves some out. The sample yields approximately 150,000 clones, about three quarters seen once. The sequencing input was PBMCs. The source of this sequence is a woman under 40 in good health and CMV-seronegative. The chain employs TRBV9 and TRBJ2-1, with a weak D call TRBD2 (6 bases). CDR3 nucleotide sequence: TGTGCCAGCAGCGTAGCCCCTAGCGCCTACAATGAGCAGTTCTTC. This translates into CASSVAPSAYNEQFF.